This is a list of T cell receptor beta chains from one sample in a study of tumor and adjacent non-tumor tissue in lung cancer. TCRdb re-analysed the multiplex PCR reads in MiXCR, keeping a single row per CDR3 protein. The sample lists more than 120,000 distinct CDR3 sequences; approximately 66% were seen once. Source material: lung tumor tissue. The source is a man in his fifties or sixties with small cell lung cancer. The CDR3 runs from the conserved cysteine through the conserved F or W. The D gene is left open where the match is weak. Only part of the rows carry a size: once, few, many, or a class if the clone is expanded.

many	-	TRBV4-1	TRBJ2-7	CASSQGQWGALEQYF	TGCGCCAGCAGCCAAGGCCAATGGGGGGCCCTCGAGCAGTACTTC
-	-	TRBV11-2	TRBJ1-1	CASSPLCWDTEAFF	TGTGCCAGCAGTCCTTTGTGCTGGGACACTGAAGCTTTCTTT
few	-	TRBV20-1	TRBJ1-1	CSARDYKGTEAFF	TGCAGTGCACGGGACTATAAGGGGACTGAAGCTTTCTTT
-	-	TRBV5-1	TRBJ2-1	CASSWGLGLLNEQFF	TGCGCCAGCAGCTGGGGATTAGGGCTCCTCAATGAGCAGTTCTTC
once	-	TRBV5-1	TRBJ1-4	CASSLSTSEKLFF	TGCGCCAGCAGCTTAAGCACCAGTGAAAAACTGTTTTTT
-	-	TRBV7-9	TRBJ1-2	CASSQTRVGYGYTF	TGTGCCAGCAGTCAAACCAGGGTTGGGTATGGCTACACCTTC
-	-	TRBV20-1	TRBJ2-5	CSARGVQTQYF	TGCAGTGCTAGGGGCGTGCAGACCCAGTACTTC
few	-	TRBV12-3/TRBV12-4	TRBJ1-6	CASSFRRDPPLHF	TGTGCCAGCAGTTTCCGCCGGGATCCACCCCTCCACTTT
-	-	TRBV7-6	TRBJ2-2	CASSHGGGVLFF	TGTGCCAGCAGCCACGGGGGTGGGGTGCTGTTTTTT
-	-	TRBV5-1	TRBJ2-3	CASSQGQSTDTQYF	TGCGCCAGCAGCCAAGGACAGAGCACAGATACGCAGTATTTT
-	TRBD1	TRBV5-4	TRBJ1-2	CASSLRGNYGYTF	TGTGCCAGCAGCCTCAGGGGGAACTATGGCTACACCTTC
many	-	TRBV11-2	TRBJ2-5	CASSLDTGQETQYF	TGTGCCAGCAGCTTAGACACAGGGCAAGAGACCCAGTACTTC
few	-	TRBV7-8	TRBJ1-1	CASSLDRGYSEAFF	TGTGCCAGCAGCTTAGATAGGGGCTACTCTGAAGCTTTCTTT
-	TRBD2	TRBV19	TRBJ2-6	CASKRLAGTWGANVLTF	TGTGCCAGTAAACGGCTAGCGGGTACCTGGGGGGCAAACGTCCTGACTTTC
-	-	TRBV12-3/TRBV12-4	TRBJ2-5	CASSPVKGDYQETQYF	TGTGCCAGCAGTCCGGTTAAGGGGGACTACCAAGAGACCCAGTACTTC
many	TRBD2	TRBV6-1	TRBJ2-1	CASKVFRLAENEQFF	TGTGCCAGCAAGGTCTTTCGACTAGCGGAAAATGAGCAGTTCTTC
-	-	TRBV11-2	TRBJ2-1	CANSFVGSAEQFF	TGTGCCAATAGCTTTGTTGGTAGCGCTGAGCAGTTCTTC
-	-	TRBV20-1	TRBJ2-3	CSARVRSKIRTDTQYF	TGCAGTGCCAGGGTACGCTCCAAGATCCGCACAGATACGCAGTATTTT
-	-	TRBV11-2	TRBJ2-2	CAGSLHTAGTGELSF	TGTGCCGGCAGCTTACATACTGCAGGGACCGGGGAGTTGTCTTTT
once	TRBD1	TRBV28	TRBJ2-2	CATCRGQLFF	TGTGCCACCTGCAGGGGGCAGCTGTTTTTT
many	-	TRBV12-3/TRBV12-4	TRBJ2-1	CASSRRALTRSSYNEQFF	TGTGCCAGCAGCCGTCGGGCCCTAACTAGGAGCTCCTACAATGAGCAGTTCTTC
-	-	TRBV5-6	TRBJ2-5	CASSPRDSQETQYF	TGTGCCAGCAGCCCGCGGGACAGCCAAGAGACCCAGTACTTC
many	-	TRBV28	TRBJ1-5	CATLPAQVYSNQPQHF	TGTGCCACCCTACCCGCACAGGTTTATAGCAATCAGCCCCAGCATTTT
many	-	TRBV29-1	TRBJ2-5	CSVDFGGGGETQYF	TGCAGCGTTGACTTCGGGGGCGGCGGAGAGACCCAGTACTTC
-	-	TRBV20-1	TRBJ1-1	CSAREWVNTFEAFF	TGCAGTGCTAGAGAGTGGGTGAACACTTTTGAAGCTTTCTTT
-	TRBD2	TRBV29-1	TRBJ2-1	CSVAGTSYQFF	TGCAGTGTTGCCGGGACTAGTTATCAGTTCTTC
-	-	TRBV11-3	TRBJ2-7	CASSSETDSSHERYF	TGTGCCAGCAGCTCCGAGACAGACAGTTCCCACGAGCGGTACTTC
-	TRBD2	TRBV7-9	TRBJ2-1	CASSMTSGKQFF	TGTGCCAGCAGCATGACTAGCGGCAAGCAGTTCTTC
many	TRBD1	TRBV6-5	TRBJ2-7	CASSRSGTGVYEQYF	TGTGCCAGCAGCCGCTCCGGGACAGGGGTTTACGAGCAGTACTTC
few	TRBD1	TRBV4-2	TRBJ2-7	CASSQIYRGRIDEQYF	TGTGCCAGCAGCCAAATTTACAGGGGGCGCATCGACGAGCAGTACTTC
-	TRBD2	TRBV20-1	TRBJ2-5	CNATRTSGQETQYF	TGCAATGCTACCAGGACTAGCGGGCAGGAGACCCAGTACTTC
-	-	TRBV20-1	TRBJ2-7	CNVREPSGYEQYF	TGCAATGTTAGGGAGCCTTCAGGTTACGAGCAGTATTTC
-	TRBD2	TRBV20-1	TRBJ2-1	CSAVGLAGYNEQFF	TGCAGTGCTGTCGGACTAGCGGGCTACAATGAGCAGTTCTTC
-	-	TRBV20-1	TRBJ2-3	CSAMPGRGADTQYF	TGTAGTGCGATGCCCGGGAGAGGGGCAGATACGCAGTATTTT
-	TRBD1	TRBV28	TRBJ2-1	CASSPPNRGRVNEQFF	TGTGCCAGCAGTCCGCCCAACAGGGGGCGCGTCAATGAGCAGTTCTTC
-	TRBD1	TRBV30	TRBJ2-2	CAWSLRQGNTVELFF	TGTGCCTGGAGTCTCCGACAGGGGAACACCGTGGAGCTGTTTTTT
-	-	TRBV5-1	TRBJ2-1	CASRTIGNPSYNEQFF	TGCGCCAGCAGGACGATAGGGAATCCTTCCTATAATGAGCAGTTCTTC
-	-	TRBV20-1	TRBJ1-2	CSGYSTYGYTF	TGCAGTGGCTACAGTACTTATGGCTACACCTTC
-	TRBD1	TRBV6-6	TRBJ2-7	CASTHLQGIYEEYF	TGTGCCAGCACCCACTTACAGGGGATCTACGAGGAGTACTTC
-	-	TRBV4-1	TRBJ2-7	CASSPKGPVESRSSYEQYF	TGCGCCAGCAGCCCAAAGGGACCAGTGGAATCGAGGAGCTCCTACGAGCAGTACTTC